Following are 10 T cell receptor beta chains from one sample sequenced in a study of cytomegalovirus exposure and HLA in healthy donors. The data were produced by immunoSEQ multiplex PCR, yet TCRdb's version contains in-frame clones alone and is incomplete. The sample lists about 110,000 clones, approximately 95% occurring once. The sample comprised PBMCs. All receptors derive from a woman between 18 and 29 years old in good health and CMV-seronegative.

The rearrangement links TRBV7-9 to TRBJ1-1, with a possible D match to TRBD1 (5 bases). Germline V CDR1 and CDR2: SEHNR, FQNEAQ (reference sequence). Trimming stripped 5 bases from V and 6 bases from J, with 13 bases between. This CDR3 has 13 residues. The DNA of the CDR3 is TGTGCCAGCAGCATAACAGGTTATCCTGAAGCTTTCTTT. This translates into CASSITGYPEAFF.

This clone has only one observation. The CDR3 nucleotides read TGTGCCAGCAGCCCCAGCCCGGCAGCGGGGCTAGGTCAAGAGACCCAGTACTTC. As protein: CASSPSPAAGLGQETQYF. The rearrangement uses TRBV4-2 and TRBJ2-5, with TRBD2 identical over 7 bases. There are 18 residues in the CDR3. Germline V gene lookup returns CDR1 LGHNA and CDR2 YNFKEQ. J was trimmed by 2 bases and V by 4 bases; bases with no gene match: 16.

This clone was seen a few times. Within the sample, other DNA sequences also encode this same CDR3. The chain recombines TRBV14 with TRBJ2-3, with 10 nucleotides matching TRBD2. CDR3 size: 16 residues. Germline CDR1 reads SGHDN; CDR2 reads FVKESK. Trimming cost V 1 base and J 4 bases; bases outside gene matches: 5. CDR3 loop: CASSQGTSGGADTQYF. In DNA, the CDR3 is TGTGCCAGCAGCCAAGGGACTAGCGGAGGCGCAGATACGCAGTATTTT.

This clone came up once. J is TRBJ1-1 and V is TRBV4-1, with a weak D call TRBD1 (6 bases). Trimming cost V 3 bases and J 4 bases, with 30 bases left between them. This CDR3 spans 20 amino acids. CDR1 MGHRA and CDR2 YSYEKL come from the germline V gene. This CDR3 is CASSQDQGKGVPSWRTEAFF. The CDR3 DNA is TGCGCCAGCAGCCAGGACCAGGGGAAGGGAGTGCCCTCATGGCGCACTGAAGCTTTCTTT.

The chain uses TRBV20-1 and TRBJ2-3, with a possible D match to TRBD2 (5 bases). CDR1 is DFQATT and CDR2 is SNEGSKA in the germline V gene (reference sequence). This CDR3 has 11 residues. V was clipped by 6 bases and J by 3 bases, with 7 bases between them. The CDR3 is CSAGGTDTQYF. CDR3 coding DNA: TGCAGTGCCGGCGGGACAGATACGCAGTATTTT.

The V and J genes are TRBV9 and TRBJ2-3; 10 nucleotides match TRBD2. Trimming cost V 0 bases and J 5 bases; bases outside gene matches: 3. In germline, CDR1 is SGDLS, CDR2 YYNGEE. This CDR3 contains 15 residues. CDR3 residues: CASSVGAGGKDTQYF. The CDR3, as DNA: TGTGCCAGCAGCGTAGGAGCGGGGGGGAAAGATACGCAGTATTTT.

J is TRBJ1-2 and V is TRBV15, with TRBD1 identical over 9 bases. CDR1 LNHNV and CDR2 YYDKDF come from the germline V gene (reference sequence). This CDR3 is 12 amino acids long. V shed 3 bases and J 7 bases; nucleotides not matched to a gene: 0. This CDR3 reads CATSRDRGGYTF. In DNA form, the CDR3 reads TGTGCCACCAGCAGGGACAGGGGTGGCTACACCTTC.

This clone is a singleton in its sample. The rearrangement uses TRBV6-1 and TRBJ1-6; maybe TRBD1 (6 bases). Germline assignment: CDR1 MNHNS and CDR2 SASEGT. The CDR3 has 13 residues. With 3 bases removed from V and 9 bases from J, the gap between germline ends came to 9 bases. The CDR3 is CASSDRGGSPLHF. In DNA, the CDR3 is TGTGCCAGCAGTGACAGGGGCGGTTCACCCCTCCACTTT.

The chain carries TRBV7-6 and TRBJ2-7; TRBD1 might be the D (5 bases). This CDR3 is built from 12 residues. V lost 3 bases, J lost 6 bases, and 9 bases lay in between. Germline V gene sequence: CDR1 SGHVS, CDR2 FNYEAQ. As DNA, the CDR3 is TGTGCCAGCAGCTTCCTGCAGGGCGAGCAGTACTTC. This codes for CASSFLQGEQYF.

V is TRBV27 and J is TRBJ1-1; 7 bases are a match to TRBD1. Germline assignment: CDR1 MNHEY and CDR2 SMNVEV (reference sequence). This CDR3 has 14 amino acids. Trimming at V came to 7 bases and at J to 0 bases, leaving 5 bases not matched to a gene. The CDR3 region has the DNA TGTGCCAGCAAGGACAGGAGCATGAACACTGAAGCTTTCTTT. This gives the protein CASKDRSMNTEAFF.